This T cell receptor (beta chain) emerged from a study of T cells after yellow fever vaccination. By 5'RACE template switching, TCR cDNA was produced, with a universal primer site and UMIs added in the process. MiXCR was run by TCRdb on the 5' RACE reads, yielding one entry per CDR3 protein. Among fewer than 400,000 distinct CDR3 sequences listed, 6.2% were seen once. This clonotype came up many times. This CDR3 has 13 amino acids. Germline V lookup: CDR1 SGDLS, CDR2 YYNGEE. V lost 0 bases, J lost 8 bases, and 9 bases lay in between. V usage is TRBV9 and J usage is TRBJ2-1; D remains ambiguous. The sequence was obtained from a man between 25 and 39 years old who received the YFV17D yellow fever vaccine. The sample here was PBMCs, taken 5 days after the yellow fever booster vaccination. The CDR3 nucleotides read TGTGCCAGCAGCGTAGCCAAATACGATGAGCAGTTCTTC. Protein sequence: CASSVAKYDEQFF.